Presented here are 7 T cell receptor beta chains from one specimen sequenced in a study of blood T cell repertoires in COVID-19. Clones were sequenced by immunoSEQ multiplex PCR, and TCRdb holds only the in-frame ones, with some missing. The data contain about 78,000 clones, 70% to 90% of them singletons. The sample was peripheral blood. These receptors all stem from a man aged 70 or older with active or convalescent COVID-19.

This clone was observed a few times. The genes are TRBV3-1 (or the pseudogene TRBV3-2) and TRBJ1-2; possible D gene TRBD1, 5 bases. V was trimmed by 2 bases and J by 2 bases, leaving 9 bases between them. This CDR3 is built from 14 residues. The germline gives CDR1 LGHDT, CDR2 YNNKEL (reference sequence). The CDR3 sequence: CASSQRGENYGYTF. The DNA of the CDR3 is TGTGCCAGCAGCCAACGGGGGGAGAACTATGGCTACACCTTC.

J is TRBJ1-3 and V is TRBV30, with unresolved D. V was clipped by 0 bases and J by 13 bases, with 19 bases between them. Germline CDR1 is GTSNPN and CDR2 is SVGIG (reference sequence). The CDR3 has 14 amino acids. CDR3 sequence (DNA): TGTGCCTGGAGTGTACCCCTTCGGGCTCGGGAGATATATTTT. It yields the protein CAWSVPLRAREIYF. The whole variable domain, filled in from reference TRBV30 and TRBJ1-3, reads SQTIHQWPATLVQPVGSPLSLECTVEGTSNPNLYWYRQAAGRGLQLLFYSVGIGQISSEVPQNLSASRPQDRQFILSSKKLLLSDSGFYLCAWSVPLRAREIYFGEGSWLTVV.

V and J are TRBV5-6 and TRBJ2-7; 10 nucleotides match TRBD2. CDR1 and CDR2 from the germline V gene are SGHDT and YYEEEE. With V trimmed by 6 bases and J by 4 bases, 7 bases remained unmatched. The CDR3 length is 14 residues. CDR3 nucleotides: TGTGCCAGCACCCTACTAGCGGGGTTGTACGAGCAGTACTTC. Encoded protein: CASTLLAGLYEQYF.

The CDR3, as DNA: TGCGCCAGCAGCTTGGGACTAGCGGGCTTCACTAGCACAGATACGCAGTATTTT. It encodes CASSLGLAGFTSTDTQYF. V usage is TRBV5-1 and J usage is TRBJ2-3; 10 nucleotides align to TRBD2. The CDR3 is 18 residues long. Trimming removed 0 bases from V and 0 bases from J; junction bases left unmatched: 7. CDR1 is SGHRS, CDR2 YFSETQ, per germline.

In DNA form, the CDR3 reads TGTGCCAGCAGCCAAGGATCTAGCGGGAGGGTCCGATCCTCCTACAATGAGCAGTTCTTC. It codes for CASSQGSSGRVRSSYNEQFF. The chain combines TRBV14 with TRBJ2-1; 12 bases map to TRBD2. J was trimmed by 0 bases and V by 1 base; bases with no gene match: 10. CDR1 and CDR2 from the germline V gene are SGHDN and FVKESK. The CDR3 extends over 20 amino acids.

This chain joins TRBV5-1 and TRBJ2-7, with 9 bases matching TRBD1. The ends lost 4 bases at V and 5 bases at J; junction bases unmatched: 10. The germline CDR1 and CDR2 sequences are SGHRS and YFSETQ. The CDR3 loop spans 15 amino acids. CDR3 in DNA: TGCGCCAGCAGCCGAGGGACAGGGAGTCCAAACGAGCAGTACTTC. It specifies CASSRGTGSPNEQYF.

This clone showed up just once. The V and J genes are TRBV10-3 and TRBJ2-7, with D tentatively TRBD2 (6 bases). The CDR3 runs 13 residues. Germline CDR1 is ENHRY and CDR2 is SYGVKD. V lost 8 bases, J lost 1 base, and 12 bases lay in between. The CDR3, as DNA: TGTGCCATCCAGCCCGGGGGATCCTACGAGCAGTACTTC. Translation: CAIQPGGSYEQYF.